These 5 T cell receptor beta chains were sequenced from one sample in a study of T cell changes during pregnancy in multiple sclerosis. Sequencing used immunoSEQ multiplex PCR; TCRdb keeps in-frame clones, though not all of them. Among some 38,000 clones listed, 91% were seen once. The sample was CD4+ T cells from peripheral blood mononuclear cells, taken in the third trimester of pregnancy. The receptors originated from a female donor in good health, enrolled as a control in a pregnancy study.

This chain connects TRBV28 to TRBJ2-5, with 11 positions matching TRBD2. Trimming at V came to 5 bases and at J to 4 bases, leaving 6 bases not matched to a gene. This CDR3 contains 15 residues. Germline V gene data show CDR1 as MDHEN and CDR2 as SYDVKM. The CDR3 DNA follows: TGTGCCAGCAGTCCTAGCGGGAGGCGAGGAGAGACCCAGTACTTC. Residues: CASSPSGRRGETQYF.

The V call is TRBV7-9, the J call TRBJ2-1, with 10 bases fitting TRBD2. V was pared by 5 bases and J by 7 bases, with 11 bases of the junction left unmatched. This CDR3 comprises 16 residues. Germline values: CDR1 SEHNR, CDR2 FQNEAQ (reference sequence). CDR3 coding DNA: TGTGCCAGCAGCGCACGGAGCGGGAGGGCCAGGAATGAGCAGTTCTTC. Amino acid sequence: CASSARSGRARNEQFF.

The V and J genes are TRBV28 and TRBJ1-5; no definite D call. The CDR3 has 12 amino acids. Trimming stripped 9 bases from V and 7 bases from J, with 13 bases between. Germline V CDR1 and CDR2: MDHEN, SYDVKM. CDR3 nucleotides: TGTGCCAGTCTAGTAATAGGCCAGCCCCAGCATTTT. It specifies CASLVIGQPQHF. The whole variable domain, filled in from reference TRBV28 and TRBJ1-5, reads DVKVTQSSRYLVKRTGEKVFLECVQDMDHENMFWYRQDPGLGLRLIYFSYDVKMKEKGDIPEGYSVSREKKERFSLILESASTNQTSMYLCASLVIGQPQHFGDGTRLSIL.

CDR3 coding DNA: TGTGCCTGGAGTGTATCCCCAGGAGGGGCAGATACGCAGTATTTT. It encodes CAWSVSPGGADTQYF. The genes are TRBV30 and TRBJ2-3; TRBD2 might be the D (6 bases). V was cut by 0 bases and J by 4 bases, with 14 bases left in between. CDR1 and CDR2 (germline): GTSNPN, SVGIG (reference sequence). The CDR3 has 15 residues. Using reference TRBV30 and TRBJ2-3 for the parts outside the CDR3, the full variable domain is SQTIHQWPATLVQPVGSPLSLECTVEGTSNPNLYWYRQAAGRGLQLLFYSVGIGQISSEVPQNLSASRPQDRQFILSSKKLLLSDSGFYLCAWSVSPGGADTQYFGPGTRLTVL.

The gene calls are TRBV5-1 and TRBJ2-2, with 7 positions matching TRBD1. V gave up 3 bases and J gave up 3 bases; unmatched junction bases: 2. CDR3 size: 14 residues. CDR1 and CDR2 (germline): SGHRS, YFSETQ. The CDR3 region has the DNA TGCGCCAGCAGCTCCGGACAGGACACCGGGGAGCTGTTTTTT. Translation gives CASSSGQDTGELFF.